This is a list of T cell receptor beta chains from one sample in a study of blood T cells in healthy people across ages. TCRdb itself ran the 5' RACE reads through MiXCR, one entry per CDR3 protein. The table lists under 800,000 distinct CDR3 sequences, more than 20% of them singletons. Sequenced sample: blood. The receptor source for this set is a man aged 65-85 years in good health. The CDR3 runs from the conserved cysteine through the conserved F or W. A D gene is named only where the DNA matches it firmly. Only some rows state a clone size, as once, few, many or a class for expanded clones.

few,NA,15,TRBV9,TRBJ2-3,TGTGCCAGCAGCACCCACCAGTCACTACGGGATACGCAGTATTTT,CASSTHQSLRDTQYF
NA,NA,17,TRBV7-2,TRBJ2-6,TGTGCCAGCAGCTCTAGATGGCCCGACTCTGGGGCCAACGTCCTGACTTTC,CASSSRWPDSGANVLTF
few,TRBD2,12,TRBV29-1,TRBJ2-5,TGCAGCGCGATACGGGGGGAAGAGACCCAGTACTTC,CSAIRGEETQYF
NA,NA,15,TRBV11-2,TRBJ2-7,TGTGCCAGCAGCTTAGATTTAGAAGACAGAAACGAGCAGTACTTC,CASSLDLEDRNEQYF
few,NA,13,TRBV4-2,TRBJ1-2,TGTGCCAGCAGCCAAGAAGGTCAGTTAGGCTACACCTTC,CASSQEGQLGYTF
few,NA,12,TRBV7-2,TRBJ1-6,TGTGCCAGCAGCCTACCACCAGAGCCCCTCCACTTT,CASSLPPEPLHF
NA,NA,15,TRBV11-3,TRBJ1-1,TGTGCCAGCAGCTTACGGCAGGGGAAGAACACTGAAGCTTTCTTT,CASSLRQGKNTEAFF
many,NA,15,TRBV20-1,TRBJ2-7,TGCAGTGCTAGAGATCATTCTAGCGCTACCTACGAGCAGTACTTC,CSARDHSSATYEQYF
NA,TRBD2,15,TRBV28,TRBJ2-1,TGTGCCAGCAGCCCAAGGACTAGCGGGAGAACTGAGCAGTTCTTC,CASSPRTSGRTEQFF
NA,NA,14,TRBV20-1,TRBJ1-2,TGCAGTGCTAGAAACAGGGACGTGGTTGAGGGCTACACCTTC,CSARNRDVVEGYTF
few,NA,16,TRBV10-3,TRBJ1-5,TGTGCCATCAGTGAGTCGACCAGGAATAGCAATCAGCCCCAGCATTTT,CAISESTRNSNQPQHF
NA,TRBD2,15,TRBV18,TRBJ2-7,TGTGCCAGCTCGCAAACTAGCGGGACTCCCTACGAGCAGTACTTC,CASSQTSGTPYEQYF
NA,TRBD1,15,TRBV29-1,TRBJ1-5,TGCAGCGCAAAGACAGGGGCGGATGGGGATCAGCCCCAGCATTTT,CSAKTGADGDQPQHF
NA,NA,9,TRBV5-1,TRBJ2-1,TGCGGTCAGGGCGGAGAGCAGTTCTTC,CGQGGEQFF
few,TRBD2,14,TRBV20-1,TRBJ2-5,TGCAGTGCTGAGGCCGGGACTAGGAGTGAGACCCAGTACTTC,CSAEAGTRSETQYF
NA,NA,12,TRBV28,TRBJ2-7,TGTGCCAGCAGTTTTAGCCAGTACGAGCAGTACTTC,CASSFSQYEQYF
few,NA,15,TRBV7-9,TRBJ2-2,TGTGCCAGCAGCTTTCAGGGGCTGGTCGCCGGGGAGCTGTTTTTT,CASSFQGLVAGELFF
few,NA,13,TRBV20-1,TRBJ2-1,TGCAGTGCTAGAGAGTCTCAGAAGAATGAGCAGTTCTTC,CSARESQKNEQFF
NA,TRBD2,14,TRBV20-1,TRBJ2-1,TGCAGTGCTAGAGATGCCTCAGCGGGAGGGCCCAGATTCTTC,CSARDASAGGPRFF
NA,NA,14,TRBV7-9,TRBJ2-5,TGTGCCAGCAGCTTGAGCAGGGCACAAGAGACCCAGTACTTC,CASSLSRAQETQYF
many,NA,15,TRBV6-5,TRBJ2-4,TGTGCCAGCAGTTCGAAAACTCTGGCCAAAAACATTCAGTACTTC,CASSSKTLAKNIQYF
NA,TRBD2,13,TRBV7-3,TRBJ2-5,TGTGCCAGCAGCTTAACGAAGGCGGGAGAACAGTACTTC,CASSLTKAGEQYF